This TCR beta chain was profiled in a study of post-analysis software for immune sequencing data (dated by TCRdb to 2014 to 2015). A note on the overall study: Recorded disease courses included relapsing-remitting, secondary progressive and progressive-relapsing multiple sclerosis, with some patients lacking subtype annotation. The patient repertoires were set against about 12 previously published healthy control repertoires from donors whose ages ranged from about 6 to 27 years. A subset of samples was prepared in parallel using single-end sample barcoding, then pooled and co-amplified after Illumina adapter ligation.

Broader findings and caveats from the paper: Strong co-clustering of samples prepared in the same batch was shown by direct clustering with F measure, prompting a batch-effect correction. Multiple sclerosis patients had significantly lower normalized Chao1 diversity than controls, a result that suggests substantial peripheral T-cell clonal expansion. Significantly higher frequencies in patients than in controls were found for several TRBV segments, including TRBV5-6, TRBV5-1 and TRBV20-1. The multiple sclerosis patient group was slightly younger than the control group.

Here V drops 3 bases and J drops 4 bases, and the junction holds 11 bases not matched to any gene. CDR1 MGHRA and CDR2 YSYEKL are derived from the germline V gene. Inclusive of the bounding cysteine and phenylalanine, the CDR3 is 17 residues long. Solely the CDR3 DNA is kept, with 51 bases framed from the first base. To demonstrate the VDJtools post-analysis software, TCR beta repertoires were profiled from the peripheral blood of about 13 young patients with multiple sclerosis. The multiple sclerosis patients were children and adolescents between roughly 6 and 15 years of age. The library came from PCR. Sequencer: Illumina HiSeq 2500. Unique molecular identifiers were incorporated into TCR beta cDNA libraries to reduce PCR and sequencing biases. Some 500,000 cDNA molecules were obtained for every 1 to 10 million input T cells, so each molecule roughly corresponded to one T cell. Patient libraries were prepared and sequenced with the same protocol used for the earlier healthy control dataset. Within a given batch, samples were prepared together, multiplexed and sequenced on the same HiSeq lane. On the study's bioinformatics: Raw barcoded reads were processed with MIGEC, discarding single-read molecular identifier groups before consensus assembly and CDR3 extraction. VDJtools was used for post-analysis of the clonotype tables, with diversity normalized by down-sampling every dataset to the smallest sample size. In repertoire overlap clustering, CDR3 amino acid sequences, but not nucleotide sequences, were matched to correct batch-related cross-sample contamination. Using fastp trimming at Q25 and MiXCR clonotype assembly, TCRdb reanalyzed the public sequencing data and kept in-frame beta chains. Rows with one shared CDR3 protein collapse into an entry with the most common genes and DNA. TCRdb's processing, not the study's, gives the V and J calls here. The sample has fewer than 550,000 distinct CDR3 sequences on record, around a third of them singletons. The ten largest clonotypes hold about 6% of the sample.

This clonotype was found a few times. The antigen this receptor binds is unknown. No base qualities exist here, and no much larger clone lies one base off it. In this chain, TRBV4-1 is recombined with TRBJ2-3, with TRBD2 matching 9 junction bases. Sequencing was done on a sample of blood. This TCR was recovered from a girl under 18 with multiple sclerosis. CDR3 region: CASSQWTGTSSPDTQYF. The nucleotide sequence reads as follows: TGCGCCAGCAGCCAGTGGACCGGGACTAGCTCCCCAGATACGCAGTATTTT.